This T cell receptor (beta chain) was documented in a study of T cell responses to AZD1222 COVID-19 vaccine (TCRdb year 2021). At the level of the whole study: Because spike-specific TCR depth and breadth did not differ between the two schedules, AZD1222 recipients who got a second dose at roughly 4 weeks were pooled with those who got a second dose at roughly 12 weeks. A total of just over 230 trial participants underwent TCR sequencing, of whom roughly 210 had received two doses of AZD1222 and around 26 had received two doses of the MenACWY control vaccine. Trial participants were enrolled into age subgroups of 18-55, 56-69 and 70-plus years, which contained roughly 150, 30 and 60 TCR-sequenced participants, respectively.

Concerning this clone itself: Its antigen target is currently unknown. No much larger clone exists at a distance of one base, and base qualities are not known.

What the time point label conveys for this sample: baseline before first vaccination. Vaccinee samples were obtained from the UK trials COV001 and COV002, which included a single-blind randomized controlled phase 2/3 trial of AZD1222 (ChAdOx1 nCoV-19) in healthy adults. For TCRbeta chain sequencing, PBMC samples from trial participants were taken at day 0 and at day 28 after the second dose. General study outcomes and caveats: In the small 56-69-year group, the increase in depth fell short of significance, most likely because of low power. A significant rise in spike-specific TCR breadth and depth was observed after two AZD1222 doses relative to day 0 and relative to MenACWY recipients. The vaccine-associated CD4 TCRs covered the entire spike protein, and the dominant responses fell in regions 160-218 and 743-854. Epitopes outside the regions mutated in the B.1.351 and B.1.1.7 variants were reportedly recognized by nearly half of the unique spike-specific TCRs. Participants were mostly white British and included more females than males, and it was suggested by the authors that clonal diversity may have been underestimated. Because no day 14 peak-response samples were available, repertoires were characterized only after the peak T cell response. Conclusions about previously exposed vaccinees were limited because only six or seven AZD1222 recipients were SARS-CoV-2 seropositive at baseline.

The CDR3 regions of human TCRbeta chains were analyzed by immunosequencing. Regarding the original processing steps: TCRs in the repertoires were compared against a reference library of SARS-CoV-2-specific TCRs that had been generated with the MIRA antigen-specificity platform. Breadth was defined as the fraction of unique TCRs that were SARS-CoV-2-associated. Depth was defined as the fraction of total T cells that were SARS-CoV-2-associated. Using the MIRA data, each spike-specific TCR was mapped to the spike region that the TCR reacts to and placed in a CD4 or CD8 class. Log10-transformed breadth and depth values were compared by one-way ANOVA with Sidak's multiple comparisons tests. TCRdb stores this immuneACCESS table with in-frame sequences only. Part of the clones is absent; in the studies checked, under half of the shortfall reflects unresolved V genes, and no reason is known for the rest. The V and J calls and clone size were taken over from that table, and D and trimming were inferred from the DNA. Across this sample there are about 96,000 clones, with roughly 87% seen only once. The ten biggest clones cover 1.6% of the sample.

For CDR1 and CDR2, the germline V gene lists LGHNA and YSLEER. Cut back by 0 bases and 0 bases, the V and J ends lie 9 bases apart. The CDR3 has 17 amino acids, counting the end cysteine and phenylalanine. The retained sequence is limited to the CDR3, 51 bases, with the frame set at the first base. The sample consisted of peripheral blood, taken on day 0 of AZD1222 vaccination. The receptor chain draws on TRBV4-3 and TRBJ2-6; the D gene is perhaps TRBD1, on 5 matching bases. The receptor's source is an adult in good health. The DNA reads as follows: TGCGCCAGCAGCCAAGAAGGGGCTGGCTCTGGGGCCAACGTCCTGACTTTC. This translates into CASSQEGAGSGANVLTF.